These 25 T cell receptor beta chains came from one sample sequenced in a study of monozygotic twins with cystic fibrosis. Assay: immunoSEQ multiplex PCR; the TCRdb copy retains only in-frame clones and omits some. Found here are around 12,000 clones, 85% of them singletons; the top ten hold more than 0.45%. The sample comprised blood. These receptors were taken from a man younger than 35 with cystic fibrosis.

V and J are TRBV5-1 and TRBJ2-5; the match to TRBD1 covers 7 bases. CDR3 size: 12 residues. Germline V CDR1 and CDR2: SGHRS, YFSETQ. The V segment lost 3 bases and the J segment 4 bases; nucleotides outside the gene matches: 0. The CDR3 sequence: CASSYRGETQYF. The CDR3 nucleotides are TGCGCCAGCAGCTACAGGGGAGAGACCCAGTACTTC.

The chain carries TRBV6-4 and TRBJ2-3; 15 bases line up with TRBD2. V lost 6 bases to trimming and J lost 0 bases; unmatched junction nucleotides: 7. The CDR3 runs 18 residues. The germline CDR1 and CDR2 sequences are MRHNA and SNTAGT. The CDR3, as DNA: TGTGCCAGCAGCTGGACTAGCGGGAGGGCCGGTAGCACAGATACGCAGTATTTT. It codes for CASSWTSGRAGSTDTQYF.

This rearrangement joins TRBV5-1 to TRBJ2-7, with 8 positions matching TRBD2. The ends lost 4 bases at V and 3 bases at J; junction bases unmatched: 6. The CDR3 has 14 residues. The germline V gene has CDR1 SGHRS and CDR2 YFSETQ. The CDR3 DNA is TGCGCCAGCAGCCCGGGGGGGAAGGGCTACGAGCAGTACTTC. Protein: CASSPGGKGYEQYF. The variable domain in full, with the rest retrieved from reference TRBV5-1 and TRBJ2-7, is KAGVTQTPRYLIKTRGQQVTLSCSPISGHRSVSWYQQTPGQGLQFLFEYFSETQRNKGNFPGRFSGRQFSNSRSEMNVSTLELGDSALYLCASSPGGKGYEQYFGPGTRLTVT.

The chain links TRBV7-2 to TRBJ1-2, with unresolved D. This CDR3 has 16 residues. The V end was cut by 1 base, the J end by 8 bases, with 20 bases between. Germline CDR1 and CDR2: SGHTA and FQGNSA. The CDR3 coding sequence is TGTGCCAGCAGCTTAGACTCCCCCGCCTGGGTTTTAGGCTACACCTTC. Translation: CASSLDSPAWVLGYTF.

This clone was seen a single time. The rearrangement links TRBV5-6 to TRBJ1-1; D is possibly TRBD1 (6 bases). V lost 4 bases, J lost 4 bases, and 11 bases lay in between. There are 13 residues in the CDR3. Germline values: CDR1 SGHDT, CDR2 YYEEEE. As DNA, the CDR3 is TGTGCCAGCAGCGAGGGGGGTACCACTGAAGCTTTCTTT. Its protein is CASSEGGTTEAFF.

The sample holds one count of this clone. The J gene is TRBJ2-7, the V gene TRBV19; TRBD1 matches at 7 bases. Unmatched junction bases numbered 4, after V lost 4 bases and J lost 1 base. CDR1 and CDR2 from the germline V gene are LNHDA and SQIVND (reference sequence). This CDR3 spans 14 amino acids. The CDR3 region is CASSTRQGSYEQYF. CDR3 in DNA: TGTGCCAGTAGTACCCGACAGGGTTCCTACGAGCAGTACTTC.

V usage is TRBV18 and J usage is TRBJ1-1; no clear D gene. The CDR3 spans 15 residues. Trimming removed 5 bases from V and 4 bases from J, with 17 bases in between. The germline V gene encodes CDR1 KGHSH and CDR2 LQKENI. This chain's CDR3 is CASSNPEGGSTEAFF. The CDR3 nucleotides are TGTGCCAGCTCAAACCCCGAGGGAGGGAGCACTGAAGCTTTCTTT.

J is TRBJ2-1 and V is TRBV29-1; 7 positions match TRBD1. V trimming: 1 base; J trimming: 3 bases; junction bases outside the gene matches: 9. This CDR3 is 16 amino acids long. In germline, CDR1 is SQVTM, CDR2 ANQGSEA. CDR3 in DNA: TGCAGCGTTGAAGGGCCCCAGGGACAGCTCTACAATGAGCAGTTCTTC. The encoded protein is CSVEGPQGQLYNEQFF.

The V gene is TRBV14, the J gene TRBJ2-7; 7 nucleotides line up with TRBD1. This CDR3 contains 15 residues. The V and J ends lost 1 base and 3 bases, in that order; junction bases with no gene match: 6. Germline-derived CDR1 and CDR2 are SGHDN and FVKESK. The CDR3 here is CASSQGTGGVYEQYF. The CDR3 coding sequence is TGTGCCAGCAGCCAAGGGACAGGTGGGGTCTACGAGCAGTACTTC.

The CDR3 loop is CASSRGQSNQPQHF. CDR3 nucleotides: TGTGCCAGCAGCAGGGGGCAAAGCAATCAGCCCCAGCATTTT. The rearrangement links TRBV9 to TRBJ1-5, with 7 positions matching TRBD1. The trim removed 4 bases at V and 1 base at J, leaving 2 bases unmatched. The CDR3 runs 14 residues. Germline V gene lookup returns CDR1 SGDLS and CDR2 YYNGEE.

This chain uses TRBV28 with TRBJ1-1, with 7 bases aligning to TRBD1. Germline V gene lookup returns CDR1 MDHEN and CDR2 SYDVKM. V shed 7 bases, J shed 1 base, and the junction held 6 bases outside the gene matches. The CDR3 runs 14 residues. The CDR3 here is CASTPGTANTEAFF. CDR3 coding DNA: TGTGCCAGCACCCCCGGGACAGCGAACACTGAAGCTTTCTTT.

The CDR3 sequence is CASQGLRGYNEQFF. Here the CDR3 DNA reads TGTGCCAGCCAGGGTTTACGGGGTTACAATGAGCAGTTCTTC. V usage is TRBV6-1 and J usage is TRBJ2-1; D could derive from TRBD1 or TRBD2 (5 bases each). The germline V gene encodes CDR1 MNHNS and CDR2 SASEGT. The CDR3 length is 14 residues. Between the trimmed V and J ends, which lost 8 bases and 4 bases, there was a span of 15 bases.

The J gene is TRBJ1-1, the V gene TRBV30, with D maybe TRBD1 (6 bases). CDR1 and CDR2 (germline): GTSNPN, SVGIG (reference sequence). The CDR3 is 14 residues long. Trimming left V 4 bases short and J 9 bases short, with 21 bases between. Written as DNA, the CDR3 is TGTGCCTGGACTGTGCCAGGGGCGCTAAGAAAAGCTTTCTTT. Encoded protein: CAWTVPGALRKAFF.

The chain carries TRBV5-1 and TRBJ2-3; D possibly corresponds to TRBD2 (6 bases). The CDR3 is made up of 18 amino acids. V lost 4 bases and J lost 2, with 23 bases in between. CDR1 and CDR2 from the germline V gene are SGHRS and YFSETQ. DNA of the CDR3: TGCGCCAGCAGCGCGAAGGCTGGCGGGAACCCCTACACAGATACGCAGTATTTT. Translating gives CASSAKAGGNPYTDTQYF.

The chain combines TRBV14 with TRBJ2-7; D is unresolved. V lost 4 bases and J 6 bases, leaving 10 bases between the germline ends. CDR3 length equals 12 residues. Per the germline V gene, CDR1 is SGHDN and CDR2 is FVKESK. The CDR3 is CASSLDYFEQYF. The CDR3 DNA sequence: TGTGCCAGCAGCCTAGATTACTTCGAGCAGTACTTC.

V gene TRBV7-6 combines with J gene TRBJ1-4, with D possibly being TRBD1 (6 bases). This CDR3 has 14 residues. Trimming removed 5 bases from V and 6 bases from J, with 13 bases in between. Germline CDR1 SGHVS, CDR2 FNYEAQ. DNA for the CDR3: TGTGCCAGCAGCGAACAGGGTTTTGATGAAAAACTGTTTTTT. Its translation: CASSEQGFDEKLFF.

The chain links TRBV27 to TRBJ2-7, with D possibly TRBD1 on 6 matching bases. Between the trimmed V and J ends, which lost 4 bases and 5 bases, there was a span of 12 bases. The CDR3 extends over 13 amino acids. Germline-derived CDR1 and CDR2 are MNHEY and SMNVEV (reference sequence). The CDR3: CASSYNRVNEQYF. As DNA, the CDR3 is TGTGCCAGCAGTTATAACAGGGTCAACGAGCAGTACTTC.

The chain has TRBV15 and TRBJ1-3; D might be TRBD1 (6 bases). Deletions cut 0 bases from V and 0 bases from J, with 15 bases between. The germline CDR1 and CDR2 sequences are LNHNV and YYDKDF (reference sequence). The length of the CDR3 is 18 residues. The CDR3 DNA is TGTGCCACCAGCAGAGATTACCCAGGGGCGAACTCTGGAAACACCATATATTTT. Amino acids: CATSRDYPGANSGNTIYF.

The V gene is TRBV7-2, the J gene TRBJ2-3; D may be TRBD1 (6 bases). This CDR3 region has 14 residues. Germline assignment: CDR1 SGHTA and CDR2 FQGNSA. Trimming left V 5 bases short and J 4 bases short, with 13 bases between. In DNA, the CDR3 is TGTGCCAGCAGCGAAAGCAGGGGATCAGATACGCAGTATTTT. The encoded protein is CASSESRGSDTQYF.

J is TRBJ2-1 and V is TRBV5-1; no definite D call. The CDR3 is 13 amino acids. Trimming took 5 bases from V and 5 from J, leaving 11 bases between them. Germline CDR1 SGHRS, CDR2 YFSETQ. The CDR3 region has the DNA TGCGCCAGCAGGGATCGGCCAGACAATGAGCAGTTCTTC. This gives the protein CASRDRPDNEQFF.

In its sample, this clone was seen a few times. In DNA form, the CDR3 reads TGTGCCAGTAGCCTGACAGGGGACAGCTCTGGGGCCAACGTCCTGACTTTC. Translated, it gives CASSLTGDSSGANVLTF. This chain uses TRBV19 with TRBJ2-6; 8 bases agree with TRBD1. This CDR3 comprises 17 residues. Germline V lookup: CDR1 LNHDA, CDR2 SQIVND (reference sequence). V was pared by 6 bases and J by 0 bases, with 7 bases of the junction left unmatched.

The rearrangement joins TRBV27 to TRBJ1-4; perhaps TRBD1 as D (6 bases). The germline CDR1 and CDR2 sequences are MNHEY and SMNVEV (reference sequence). The CDR3 is 13 residues long. The V and J ends lost 4 bases and 8 bases respectively, with 11 bases between them. This CDR3 is CASSSPGGEKLFF. The DNA for the CDR3 is TGTGCCAGCAGTTCCCCCGGGGGCGAAAAACTGTTTTTT.

The chain links TRBV6-1 to TRBJ1-1, with D possibly being TRBD1 (5 bases). Trimming removed 3 bases from V and 11 bases from J, with 10 bases in between. Germline lookup yields CDR1 MNHNS and CDR2 SASEGT. The CDR3 is 11 residues long. The CDR3 here is CASSDPRDAFF. The CDR3 DNA reads TGTGCCAGCAGTGACCCCCGGGACGCTTTCTTT.

This rearrangement joins TRBV4-3 to TRBJ1-6; no clear D. This CDR3 spans 15 amino acids. CDR1 is LGHNA, CDR2 YSLEER, per germline. Trimming took off 3 bases at V and 8 bases at J, with 14 bases between the two ends. The CDR3 DNA is TGCGCCAGCAGCCAGGTCACGCAGGATTATTCACCCCTCCACTTT. Translation gives CASSQVTQDYSPLHF.

The CDR3 DNA follows: TGTGCCAGCAGCTTGGATTGGGACACCGGATTCTGGCGCACAGATACGCAGTATTTT. This sequence encodes CASSLDWDTGFWRTDTQYF. The V and J genes are TRBV5-6 and TRBJ2-3; tentative D call: TRBD1 (6 bases). Germline V gene sequence: CDR1 SGHDT, CDR2 YYEEEE. The CDR3 has 19 amino acids. V shed 0 bases and J shed 1 base, with 21 bases lying between them.